The entry below gives a single T cell receptor (beta chain) sequence along with its context. This record comes from a study of T cells in localized non-small cell lung cancer. There are 15 residues in the CDR3. Deletions cut 0 bases from V and 3 bases from J, with 12 bases between. Germline assignment: CDR1 ENHRY and CDR2 SYGVKD. TCRdb keeps only in-frame clones here, not all; method: immunoSEQ multiplex PCR. This repertoire shows tens of thousands of clones, roughly four fifths found once; its top ten account for less than 20%. The chain carries TRBV10-3 and TRBJ2-7; D ambiguous. The specimen was peripheral blood, collected before any cancer treatment. The receptor was derived from a female donor over 55 with stage II squamous cell lung carcinoma. The CDR3: CAISESISNSYEQYF. The DNA of the CDR3 is TGTGCCATCAGTGAGTCGATCAGTAACAGCTACGAGCAGTACTTC.